A single sample gave rise to the 26 T cell receptor beta chains below, sequenced in a study of blood T cell repertoires in COVID-19. Here immunoSEQ multiplex PCR was the method, and the copy in TCRdb shows in-frame clones only, minus some. In the table there are 200,000 to 300,000 clones, around 86% of which are singletons. Sequencing was performed on PBMCs or T cells enriched from blood (not recorded which). These receptors were obtained from a woman between 35 and 50 years old with acute COVID-19.

This clone was detected only once. The rearrangement links TRBV6-1 to TRBJ2-1; 11 bases align to TRBD2. V lost 1 base, J lost 9 bases, and 5 bases stayed unmatched. CDR3 length: 15 residues. Per the germline V gene, CDR1 is MNHNS and CDR2 is SASEGT. DNA of the CDR3: TGTGCCAGCAGTGAAGGACTAGCGGGACTTGGTGAGCAGTTCTTC. Protein product: CASSEGLAGLGEQFF.

This chain links TRBV10-1 with TRBJ2-3; 10 nucleotides agree with TRBD2. Germline trimming cut 4 bases from V and 2 bases from J; bases unmatched to any gene: 3. In germline, CDR1 is WNHNN, CDR2 SYGVQD (reference sequence). The CDR3 loop spans 15 amino acids. CDR3 nucleotide sequence: TGCGCCAGCAGTGGGACTAGCGGCCTCACAGATACGCAGTATTTT. Translating gives CASSGTSGLTDTQYF.

The genes are TRBV7-9 and TRBJ2-5; TRBD1 is a possible D gene (6 bases). The CDR3 is 14 amino acids. Trimming shortened V by 5 bases and J by 2 bases, and 12 bases separated the two germline ends. The V gene's germline CDR1 is SEHNR and CDR2 FQNEAQ (reference sequence). For the CDR3, the DNA is TGTGCCAGCAGCCACACTGACAGGCAAGAGACCCAGTACTTC. It specifies CASSHTDRQETQYF.

The chain joins TRBV19 to TRBJ2-1, with D hard to call. The CDR3 sequence is 13 residues long. V was pared by 7 bases and J by 9 bases, with 16 bases between. Germline assignment: CDR1 LNHDA and CDR2 SQIVND (reference sequence). The CDR3 DNA reads as TGTGCCAGTACCGAATCGGGTCTTGGTGAGCAGTTCTTC. Translation: CASTESGLGEQFF. The full variable domain, rest sourced from reference TRBV19 and TRBJ2-1, is DGGITQSPKYLFRKEGQNVTLSCEQNLNHDAMYWYRQDPGQGLRLIYYSQIVNDFQKGDIAEGYSVSREKKESFPLTVTSAQKNPTAFYLCASTESGLGEQFFGPGTRLTVL.

This chain connects TRBV4-2 to TRBJ2-1; 9 bases line up with TRBD2. Germline-derived CDR1 and CDR2 are LGHNA and YNFKEQ. V shed 0 bases and J 8 bases; nucleotides not matched to a gene: 8. The CDR3 runs to 16 residues. This CDR3 reads CASSQESAGGPHEQFF. CDR3 coding DNA: TGTGCCAGCAGCCAAGAATCGGCGGGAGGGCCACATGAGCAGTTCTTC.

This chain joins TRBV19 and TRBJ1-1; the match to TRBD1 covers 8 bases. CDR1 and CDR2 from the germline V gene are LNHDA and SQIVND (reference sequence). V dropped 7 bases and J dropped 1; count of bases not matched to a gene: 5. The CDR3 is made up of 14 amino acids. The CDR3 sequence is CASNGQGWNTEAFF. The DNA of the CDR3 is TGTGCCAGTAACGGACAGGGTTGGAACACTGAAGCTTTCTTT.

The rearrangement links TRBV30 to TRBJ1-5; the D gene is possibly TRBD1 (6 bases). Germline assignment: CDR1 GTSNPN and CDR2 SVGIG (reference sequence). The length of the CDR3 is 15 residues. V lost 4 bases, J lost 2 bases, and 15 bases lay in between. The CDR3 DNA sequence: TGTGCCTGGAATCATCCAGGGGTTGGCAATCAGCCCCAGCATTTT. This sequence encodes CAWNHPGVGNQPQHF. The full variable domain, in which reference TRBV30 and TRBJ1-5 provide the parts outside the CDR3, is SQTIHQWPATLVQPVGSPLSLECTVEGTSNPNLYWYRQAAGRGLQLLFYSVGIGQISSEVPQNLSASRPQDRQFILSSKKLLLSDSGFYLCAWNHPGVGNQPQHFGDGTRLSIL.

V gene TRBV19 combines with J gene TRBJ1-1; 7 bases map to TRBD1. The germline gives CDR1 LNHDA, CDR2 SQIVND (reference sequence). The CDR3 spans 15 residues. Trimming removed 9 bases from V and 10 bases from J; junction bases left unmatched: 20. CDR3 in amino acids: CARGPSGQEGCAAFF. In DNA, the CDR3 is TGTGCCAGAGGACCCAGCGGACAGGAAGGTTGTGCAGCTTTCTTT.

The V gene is TRBV6-5, the J gene TRBJ2-1; 7 nucleotides agree with TRBD1. The CDR3 spans 15 residues. CDR1 and CDR2 from the germline V gene are MNHEY and SVGAGI. After removal of 5 bases from V and 5 bases from J, the junction contained 9 bases not matched to a gene. This CDR3 is CASSRPRQGHNEQFF. The CDR3 DNA is TGTGCCAGCAGTCGACCAAGACAGGGCCACAATGAGCAGTTCTTC.

Written as DNA, the CDR3 is TGTGCCAGCAGCCAAGCTCCCGGGACTAGGAATGAGCAGTTCTTC. Protein product: CASSQAPGTRNEQFF. The chain recombines TRBV14 with TRBJ2-1; 8 bases map to TRBD2. CDR3 length equals 15 residues. Germline V CDR1 and CDR2: SGHDN, FVKESK. Trimming removed 1 base from V and 7 bases from J; junction bases left unmatched: 6.

The CDR3 DNA reads as TGTGCCAGCAGTCGAACAGATTCACCCCTCCACTTT. Protein sequence: CASSRTDSPLHF. V is TRBV6-6 and J is TRBJ1-6; D unclear. The CDR3 runs to 12 residues. Trimming removed 5 bases at V and 8 bases at J, with 7 bases between. Germline V gene lookup returns CDR1 MNHNY and CDR2 SVGAGI (reference sequence).

This sequence joins TRBV10-1 and TRBJ1-1; D might be TRBD1 (6 bases). Trimming pared 5 bases from V and 0 bases from J, leaving 10 bases between. The CDR3 length is 14 residues. Germline V gives CDR1 WNHNN, CDR2 SYGVQD (reference sequence). CDR3 coding DNA: TGCGCCAGCAGTCCGGGACATTTGAACACTGAAGCTTTCTTT. The encoded protein is CASSPGHLNTEAFF.

This chain joins TRBV7-8 and TRBJ1-2, with TRBD1 identical over 7 bases. There are 13 residues in the CDR3. V gave up 3 bases and J gave up 8 bases; unmatched junction bases: 6. Per germline, CDR1 SGHVS and CDR2 FQNEAQ. As DNA, the CDR3 is TGTGCCAGCAGCTTCCGAGGGGGCGGGGGCTACACCTTC. This codes for CASSFRGGGGYTF.

This chain uses TRBV14 with TRBJ2-2; possible D gene TRBD2, 6 bases. The CDR3 is 14 amino acids. CDR1 and CDR2 from the germline V gene are SGHDN and FVKESK. Deletions cut 7 bases from V and 6 bases from J, with 15 bases between. The chain's CDR3 is CASNRDWGAGELFF. CDR3 DNA sequence: TGTGCCAGCAACCGGGACTGGGGAGCCGGGGAGCTGTTTTTT.

The rearrangement joins TRBV27 to TRBJ1-5, with TRBD1 matching 7 bases. The CDR3 consists of 14 residues. Unmatched junction bases numbered 4, after V lost 4 bases and J lost 4 bases. Germline-derived CDR1 and CDR2 are MNHEY and SMNVEV (reference sequence). As DNA, the CDR3 is TGTGCCAGCAGTTCCGGGACAGAAAATCAGCCCCAGCATTTT. Its translation: CASSSGTENQPQHF.

The J gene is TRBJ2-5, the V gene TRBV29-1; 8 bases map to TRBD2. From germline, CDR1 is SQVTM and CDR2 ANQGSEA. Unmatched junction bases numbered 4, after V lost 5 bases and J lost 2 bases. There are 13 residues in the CDR3. The CDR3: CSVPGGLQETQYF. CDR3 DNA: TGCAGCGTTCCGGGAGGGCTTCAAGAGACCCAGTACTTC.

For the CDR3, the DNA is TGTGCCAGTGACAGCGGGAGGGGCGAGCAGTACTTC. Translating it yields CASDSGRGEQYF. This chain links TRBV9 with TRBJ2-7; TRBD2 matches 10 bases. CDR1 and CDR2 from the germline V gene are SGDLS and YYNGEE. The CDR3 is 12 residues long. J was trimmed by 6 bases and V by 8 bases; bases with no gene match: 5.

J is TRBJ1-2 and V is TRBV19, with a tentative D call TRBD1 (5 bases). V lost 1 base and J 8 bases, leaving 11 bases between the germline ends. The CDR3 sequence is 13 residues long. Germline CDR1 LNHDA, CDR2 SQIVND (reference sequence). CDR3 protein: CASSIGPGNGYTF. The CDR3 nucleotides read TGTGCCAGTAGTATAGGTCCAGGGAACGGCTACACCTTC.

This chain connects TRBV6-1 to TRBJ1-1; D may be TRBD1 (6 bases). V gave up 3 bases and J gave up 9 bases, with 11 bases separating them. This CDR3 contains 12 residues. In germline, CDR1 is MNHNS, CDR2 SASEGT. The CDR3 here is CASSDTGTKAFF. The CDR3 bases are TGTGCCAGCAGTGACACCGGGACAAAAGCTTTCTTT.

This chain connects TRBV10-2 to TRBJ2-1; 9 bases agree with TRBD2. The CDR3 contains 17 residues. Germline-derived CDR1 and CDR2 are WSHSY and SAAADI. The J segment lost 3 bases and the V segment lost 6 bases, leaving 12 bases of the junction unmatched. The CDR3 DNA reads TGCGCCAGCAGCCGGGGCGGGCTAGCGGGGAGCTACAATGAGCAGTTCTTC. This gives the protein CASSRGGLAGSYNEQFF.

The chain joins TRBV5-1 to TRBJ2-1; 8 bases are a match to TRBD2. Germline assignment: CDR1 SGHRS and CDR2 YFSETQ. The V gene end was trimmed by 4 bases and the J gene end by 5 bases; junction bases not matched to a gene: 5. The CDR3 has 14 amino acids. The CDR3 DNA reads as TGCGCCAGCAGCATCGGGACTAGTAACAATGAGCAGTTCTTC. It encodes CASSIGTSNNEQFF.

The V call is TRBV5-1, the J call TRBJ2-1; 7 bases map to TRBD1. Germline trimming cut 0 bases from V and 5 bases from J; bases unmatched to any gene: 8. CDR1 is SGHRS, CDR2 YFSETQ, per germline. The CDR3 is made up of 16 amino acids. The CDR3 here is CASSLGSGQPNNEQFF. The CDR3 DNA is TGCGCCAGCAGCTTGGGATCGGGACAGCCAAACAATGAGCAGTTCTTC.

In this sample, this clone turned up once. CDR3 bases: TGCAGCGCATATCGGAGGTACAATGAGCAGTTCTTC. Amino acids: CSAYRRYNEQFF. This sequence joins TRBV29-1 and TRBJ2-1, with a weak D call TRBD2 (5 bases). Trimming cost V 7 bases and J 4 bases, with 11 bases left between them. This CDR3 has 12 residues. Per germline, CDR1 SQVTM and CDR2 ANQGSEA.

The chain links TRBV5-6 to TRBJ2-1, with 9 positions matching TRBD1. Germline CDR1 is SGHDT and CDR2 is YYEEEE. J was trimmed by 4 bases and V by 4 bases; bases with no gene match: 6. CDR3 length: 15 amino acids. CDR3 in amino acids: CASSHPTGGYNEQFF. CDR3 in DNA: TGTGCCAGCAGCCACCCGACAGGGGGATACAATGAGCAGTTCTTC.

The genes are TRBV6-1 and TRBJ1-2, with unresolved D. The V end was cut by 7 bases, the J end by 5 bases, with 17 bases between. CDR1 is MNHNS and CDR2 is SASEGT in the germline V gene. This CDR3 has 14 amino acids. CDR3: CASKVIGRLYGYTF. In DNA, the CDR3 is TGTGCCAGCAAAGTTATAGGCAGGCTATATGGCTACACCTTC.

This clone has a single count. The CDR3 sequence: CASSTTGTGANYGYTF. In DNA form, the CDR3 reads TGTGCCAGTAGTACGACAGGGACAGGAGCTAACTATGGCTACACCTTC. The rearrangement joins TRBV19 to TRBJ1-2; 8 positions match TRBD1. The V gene's germline CDR1 is LNHDA and CDR2 SQIVND (reference sequence). Losses at the gene ends were 4 bases for V and 0 bases for J; bases not matched to a gene: 7. The CDR3 has 16 amino acids.